This entry describes one TCR beta chain. Its specificity is not known. Germline assignment: CDR1 KGHSH and CDR2 LQKENI. V was pared by 3 bases and J by 3 bases, with 24 bases between. This CDR3 region has 19 residues. TCRdb called the 5' RACE reads again in MiXCR, with one record for every CDR3 protein. Of about 320,000 distinct CDR3 sequences listed, approximately 13% were seen once; the top ten hold around 3%. This sample is part of a study of T cells after yellow fever vaccination. The study, taken as a whole, reports: Once the booster was given, most primary-vaccination clones reappeared, at approximately 97% for CD4 and more than 85% for CD8. Clonotypes appearing in both CD4 and CD8 compartments existed, and their share was small.

Sequenced here: CD4+ T cells sorted from PBMCs, sampled 15 days after the yellow fever booster vaccination. The sequence was obtained from a man between 18 and 29 years old who received the YFV17D yellow fever vaccine. The chain carries TRBV18 and TRBJ2-1, with D perhaps matching TRBD1 (7 bases). The CDR3 DNA sequence: TGTGCCAGCTCACCCCGGAAGCAAGGGGGCGCGGGAAGCTACAATGAGCAGTTCTTC. The encoded protein is CASSPRKQGGAGSYNEQFF.